This T cell receptor beta chain was profiled in a study of T cell responses to AZD1222 COVID-19 vaccine. Study conclusions and caveats: Spike regions recognized by vaccine-associated CD4 TCRs spanned the protein, led by 160-218 and 743-854.

Germline assignment: CDR1 LGHNA and CDR2 YSLEER. V dropped 1 base and J dropped 0 bases, with 9 bases sitting between them. This CDR3 spans 16 amino acids. Of note for this clone: Its antigen is not known.

The repertoire was sequenced with immunoSEQ multiplex PCR; TCRdb's copy has only in-frame clones and lacks some. There are nearly 110,000 clones in the sample; 70% to 90% occur only once, and roughly 5% lies in the top ten. The sequences come from peripheral blood, collected 28 days after the second AZD1222 dose. This sequence was found in an adult who received the AZD1222 COVID-19 vaccine. The chain couples TRBV4-3 to TRBJ2-2; D is possibly TRBD1 (6 bases). As DNA, the CDR3 is TGCGCCAGCAGCCAAGGCACAGGGTCGAACACCGGGGAGCTGTTTTTT. This encodes CASSQGTGSNTGELFF.